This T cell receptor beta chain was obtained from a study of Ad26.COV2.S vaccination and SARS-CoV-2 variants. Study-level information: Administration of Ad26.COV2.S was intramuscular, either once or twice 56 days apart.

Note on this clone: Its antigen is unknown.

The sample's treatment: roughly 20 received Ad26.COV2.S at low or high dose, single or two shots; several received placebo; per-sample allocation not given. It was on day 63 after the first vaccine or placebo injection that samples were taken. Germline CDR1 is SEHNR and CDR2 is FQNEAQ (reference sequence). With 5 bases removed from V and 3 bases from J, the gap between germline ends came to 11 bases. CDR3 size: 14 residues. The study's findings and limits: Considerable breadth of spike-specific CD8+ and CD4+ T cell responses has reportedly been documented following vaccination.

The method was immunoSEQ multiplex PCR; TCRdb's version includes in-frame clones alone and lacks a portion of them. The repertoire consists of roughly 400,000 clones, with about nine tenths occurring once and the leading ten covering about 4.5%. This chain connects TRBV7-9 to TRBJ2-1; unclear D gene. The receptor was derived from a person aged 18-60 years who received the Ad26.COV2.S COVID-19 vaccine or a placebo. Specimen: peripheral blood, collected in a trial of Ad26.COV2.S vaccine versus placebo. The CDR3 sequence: CASSQPGDYNEQFF. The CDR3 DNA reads TGTGCCAGCAGCCAGCCGGGTGACTACAATGAGCAGTTCTTC.